The sequence of this T cell receptor (beta chain) was determined in a study of blood T cell repertoires in COVID-19. Across the whole study: Acute-phase and convalescent COVID-19 samples originated in the United States, Italy and Spain. T cells, B-cell-depleted T cells, or PBMCs supplied cDNA or gDNA.

The authors' processing: Nucleated cell counts were estimated from reference gene primer amplification. Here immunoSEQ multiplex PCR was the method, and the copy in TCRdb shows in-frame clones only, minus some. V, J and clone size are those of that table, while D and trimming were read from the DNA. The sample consists of over 150,000 clones, roughly 84% of them appearing once. The CDR3 sequence is 16 residues long. Germline CDR1 and CDR2: LNHDA and SQIVND (reference sequence). The J segment lost 2 bases and the V segment lost 3 bases, leaving 5 bases of the junction unmatched. The TCR was taken from a human donor in a cohort sampled during active COVID-19. The sample taken for sequencing was peripheral blood. V is TRBV19 and J is TRBJ2-1; 9 bases map to TRBD1. The CDR3 loop is CASSITGGRAYNEQFF. The CDR3 nucleotides read TGTGCCAGTAGTATTACAGGGGGCAGAGCCTACAATGAGCAGTTCTTC.